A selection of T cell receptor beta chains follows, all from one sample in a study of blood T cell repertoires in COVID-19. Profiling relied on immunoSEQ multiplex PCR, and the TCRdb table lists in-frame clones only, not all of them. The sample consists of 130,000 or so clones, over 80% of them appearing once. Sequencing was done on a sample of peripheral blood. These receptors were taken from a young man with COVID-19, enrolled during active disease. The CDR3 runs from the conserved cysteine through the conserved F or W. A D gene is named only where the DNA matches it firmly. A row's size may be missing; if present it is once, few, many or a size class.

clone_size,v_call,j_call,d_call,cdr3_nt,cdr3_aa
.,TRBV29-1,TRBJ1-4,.,TGCAGCGTTCAGACAGGATTTACAACTAATGAAAAACTGTTTTTT,CSVQTGFTTNEKLFF
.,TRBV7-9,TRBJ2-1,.,TGTGCCAGCAGCCTTAGCGGAGATACCTACAATGAGCAGTTCTTC,CASSLSGDTYNEQFF
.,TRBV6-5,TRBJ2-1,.,TGTGCCAGCAGCCCCGGGACAGAGCAGTTCTTC,CASSPGTEQFF
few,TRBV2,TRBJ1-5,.,TGTGCCAGCAGGGGGGGGGCAGGTCGGTGGTATAGCAATCAGCCCCAGCATTTT,CASRGGAGRWYSNQPQHF
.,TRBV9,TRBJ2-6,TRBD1,TGTGCCAGCAGCGTAGGACTGGTCAGGGGGCTCTCCTCTGGGGCCAACGTCCTGACTTTC,CASSVGLVRGLSSGANVLTF
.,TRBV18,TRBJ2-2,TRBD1,TGTGCCAGCTCACCGCGGGACAGGGGTAGCACCGGGGAGCTGTTTTTT,CASSPRDRGSTGELFF
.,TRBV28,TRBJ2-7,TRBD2,TGTGCCAGCACCCAGGGCGGGGGTTTCTACGAGCAGTACTTC,CASTQGGGFYEQYF
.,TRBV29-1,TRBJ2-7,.,TGCAGCGTTGAAGTCGGGGGACTCGGGGCCTACGAGCAGTACTTC,CSVEVGGLGAYEQYF
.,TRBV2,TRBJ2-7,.,TGTGCCAGCAGTGAAGGGCGTAGGGGGGAGCAGTACTTC,CASSEGRRGEQYF
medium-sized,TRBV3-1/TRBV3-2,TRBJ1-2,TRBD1,TGTGCCAGCAGCCCCGGGACAGGGGTGGTTAATGGCTACACCTTC,CASSPGTGVVNGYTF
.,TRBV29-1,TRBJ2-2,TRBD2,TGCAGCGGAAGGACTAGCCCTGGCACCGGGGAGCTGTTTTTT,CSGRTSPGTGELFF
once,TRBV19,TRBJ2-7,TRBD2,TGTGCCAGTAGTATGAGCGGGAGGGTACGCGAGCAGTACTTC,CASSMSGRVREQYF
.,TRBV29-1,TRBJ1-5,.,TGCAGCGTTATGGGGAGTAGCAATCAGCCCCAGCATTTT,CSVMGSSNQPQHF
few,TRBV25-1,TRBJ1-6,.,TGTGCCAGCAGTCCTAGGAGCTCCTATAATTCACCCCTCCACTTT,CASSPRSSYNSPLHF
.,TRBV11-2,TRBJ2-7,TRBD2,TGTGCCAGCAGCCTAGCGGGAGGGCTCTACGAGCAGTACTTC,CASSLAGGLYEQYF
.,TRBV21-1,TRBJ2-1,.,TGTGCCAGCTCGGCGGGAGGGGGGGATGAGCAGTTCTTC,CASSAGGGDEQFF
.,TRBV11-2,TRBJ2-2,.,TGTGCCAGCAGCCAAGGACAGTCGCCGAACACCGGGGAGCTGTTTTTT,CASSQGQSPNTGELFF
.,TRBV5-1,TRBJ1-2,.,TGCGCCAGCAGCTTGGAGGCAGGGCTTGGCTACACCTTC,CASSLEAGLGYTF
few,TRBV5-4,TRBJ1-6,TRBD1,TGTGCCAGCAGCTACCGACAGGGGAATTCACCCCTCCACTTT,CASSYRQGNSPLHF
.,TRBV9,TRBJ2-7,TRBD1,TGTGCCAGCAGCGCGGGACAGCCATACGAGCAGTACTTC,CASSAGQPYEQYF
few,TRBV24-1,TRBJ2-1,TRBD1,TGTGCCACCAGTGACAGGGACAGTCCCCACAATGAGCAGTTCTTC,CATSDRDSPHNEQFF
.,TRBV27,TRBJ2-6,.,TGTGCCAGCAGTTTCGAAGGACGGGGCTCTGGGGCCAACGTCCTGACTTTC,CASSFEGRGSGANVLTF
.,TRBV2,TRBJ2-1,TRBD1,TGTGCCAGCAGTGGGAGAACAGACAGGGGGAATGAGCAGTTCTTC,CASSGRTDRGNEQFF
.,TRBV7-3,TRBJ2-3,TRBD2,TGTGCCAGCAGCGTCGGACTAGCGGGAAGTTCAGATACGCAGTATTTT,CASSVGLAGSSDTQYF
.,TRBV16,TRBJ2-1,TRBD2,TGTGCCAGCAGCCTGGGCGGGAGGGCGTTCAATGAGCAGTTCTTC,CASSLGGRAFNEQFF
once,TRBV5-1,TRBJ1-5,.,TGCGCCAGCAGCCCCGGGGACAATCAGCCCCAGCATTTT,CASSPGDNQPQHF
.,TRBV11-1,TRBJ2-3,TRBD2,TGTGCCAGCAGCTTAGCGCAAGCGGGAGGCGCAGATACGCAGTATTTT,CASSLAQAGGADTQYF
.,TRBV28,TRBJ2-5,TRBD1,TGTGCCAGCAGTTTATCGGACAGGGACGAAGAGACCCAGTACTTC,CASSLSDRDEETQYF
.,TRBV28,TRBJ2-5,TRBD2,TGTGCCAGCAGTTGGCCCGGGGGGGTGGAGACCCAGTACTTC,CASSWPGGVETQYF
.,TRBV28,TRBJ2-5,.,TGTGCCAGCACGACAGGTCTAGTCGGGACCCAGTACTTC,CASTTGLVGTQYF
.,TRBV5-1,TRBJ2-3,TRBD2,TGCGCCAGCAGCTTGTCCGTAGCGGGAACGGGCACAGATACGCAGTATTTT,CASSLSVAGTGTDTQYF
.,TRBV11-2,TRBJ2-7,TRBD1,TGTGCCAGCAGCCCGAGAGGGACAGGGGGCTACGAGCAGTACTTC,CASSPRGTGGYEQYF
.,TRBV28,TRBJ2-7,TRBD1,TGTGCCAGCACTGTCGAGGGGGCGTCGGCCGAGCAGTACTTC,CASTVEGASAEQYF
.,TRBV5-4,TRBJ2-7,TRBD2,TGTGCCAGCAGCGAGGGACTAGCCAGCGACGAGCAGTACTTC,CASSEGLASDEQYF
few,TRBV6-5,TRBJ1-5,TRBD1,TGTGCCACCGGACAGGGGGCGACCAGTCAGCCCCAGCATTTT,CATGQGATSQPQHF
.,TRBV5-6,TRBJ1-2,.,TGTGCCAGCAGCTTCGCGGGCTATGGCTACACCTTC,CASSFAGYGYTF
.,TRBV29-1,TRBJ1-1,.,TGCAGCGTTGCGGACACTGAAGCTTTCTTT,CSVADTEAFF
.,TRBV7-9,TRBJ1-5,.,TGTGCCGGAGCGGGGGCAGGGATCAATCAGCCCCAGCATTTT,CAGAGAGINQPQHF
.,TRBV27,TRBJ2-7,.,TGTGCCAGCAGGGCTCCAGGCGGCGACAGCCCAGAGTACTTC,CASRAPGGDSPEYF
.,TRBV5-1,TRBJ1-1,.,TGCGCCAGCAGCTGGGGGCGGTCGGACACTGAAGCTTTCTTT,CASSWGRSDTEAFF
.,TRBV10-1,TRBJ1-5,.,TGCGCCAGCAGTCCCGGGTTGGATCAGCCCCAGCATTTT,CASSPGLDQPQHF
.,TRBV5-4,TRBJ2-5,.,TGTGCCAGCAGCCTAGATTCACATACGGGGATCCCGGGAGAGACCCAGTACTTC,CASSLDSHTGIPGETQYF
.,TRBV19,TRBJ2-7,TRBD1,TGTGCCAGTACGCGACAGGGTTCGGGCGAGCAGTACTTC,CASTRQGSGEQYF
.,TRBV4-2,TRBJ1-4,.,TGTGCCAGCAGCCGCCAACGTGAGGGGGTTGGCGGGAAACTGTTTTTT,CASSRQREGVGGKLFF
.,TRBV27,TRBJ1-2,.,TGTGCCAGCAGTTTATCCGGAGGGAGAGGGAGTGGCTACACCTTC,CASSLSGGRGSGYTF
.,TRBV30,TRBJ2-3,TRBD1,TGTGCCTGGGCCAGACAGGGGGCGCGCGGAGATACGCAGTATTTT,CAWARQGARGDTQYF
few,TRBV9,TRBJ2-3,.,TGTGCCAGCAGCGTACAGTCTAGCGGCACAGATACGCAGTATTTT,CASSVQSSGTDTQYF
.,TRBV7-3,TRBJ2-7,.,TGTGCCAGCAGCTTACTCGGGGGCTCCTACGAGCAGTACTTC,CASSLLGGSYEQYF
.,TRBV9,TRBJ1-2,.,TGTGCCAGCAGCCCCCACCCCGACAACAACTATGGCTACACCTTC,CASSPHPDNNYGYTF
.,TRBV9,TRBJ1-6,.,TGTGCCAGCAGCGTAGATGAGAATTCACCCCTCCACTTT,CASSVDENSPLHF
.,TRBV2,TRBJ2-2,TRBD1,TGTGCCAGCAGTATACAGGGGGGTGGCACCGGGGAGCTGTTTTTT,CASSIQGGGTGELFF
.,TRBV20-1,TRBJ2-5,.,TGCAGTGACTACTACCAAGAGACCCAGTACTTC,CSDYYQETQYF
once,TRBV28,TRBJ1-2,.,TGTGCCAGCAGTACTTCTTTTAACTATGGCTACACCTTC,CASSTSFNYGYTF
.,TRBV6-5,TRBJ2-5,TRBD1,TGTGCCAGCAGCAGACAGGGGGCCGGAGAGACCCAGTACTTC,CASSRQGAGETQYF